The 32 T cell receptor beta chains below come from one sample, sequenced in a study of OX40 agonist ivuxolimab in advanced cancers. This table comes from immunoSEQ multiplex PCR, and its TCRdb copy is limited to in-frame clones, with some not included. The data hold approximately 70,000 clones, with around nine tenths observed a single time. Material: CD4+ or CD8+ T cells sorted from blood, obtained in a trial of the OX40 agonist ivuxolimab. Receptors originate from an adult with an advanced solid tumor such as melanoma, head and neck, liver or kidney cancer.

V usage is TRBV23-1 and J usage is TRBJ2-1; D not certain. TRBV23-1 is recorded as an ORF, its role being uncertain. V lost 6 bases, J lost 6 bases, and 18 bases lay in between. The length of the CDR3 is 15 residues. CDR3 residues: CASRYTRTSVNEQFF. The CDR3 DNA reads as TGCGCCAGCAGATACACTCGGACGTCAGTCAATGAGCAGTTCTTC.

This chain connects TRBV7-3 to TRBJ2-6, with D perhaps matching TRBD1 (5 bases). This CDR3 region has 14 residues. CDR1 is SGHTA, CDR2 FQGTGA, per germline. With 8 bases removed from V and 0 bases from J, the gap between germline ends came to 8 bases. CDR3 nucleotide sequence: TGTGCCAGCGGACAAACCTCTGGGGCCAACGTCCTGACTTTC. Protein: CASGQTSGANVLTF.

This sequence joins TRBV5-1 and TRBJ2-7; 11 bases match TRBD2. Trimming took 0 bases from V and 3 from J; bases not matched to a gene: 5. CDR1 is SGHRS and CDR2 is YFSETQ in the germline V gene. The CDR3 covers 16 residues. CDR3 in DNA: TGCGCCAGCAGCTTGGTGCTAGCGGGAGGAGGCTACGAGCAGTACTTC. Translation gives CASSLVLAGGGYEQYF.

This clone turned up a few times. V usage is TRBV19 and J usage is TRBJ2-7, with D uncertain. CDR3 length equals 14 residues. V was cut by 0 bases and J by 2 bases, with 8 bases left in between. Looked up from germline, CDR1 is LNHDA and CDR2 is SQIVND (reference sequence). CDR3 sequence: CASSIDGHAYEQYF. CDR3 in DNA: TGTGCCAGTAGTATAGACGGCCACGCCTACGAGCAGTACTTC.

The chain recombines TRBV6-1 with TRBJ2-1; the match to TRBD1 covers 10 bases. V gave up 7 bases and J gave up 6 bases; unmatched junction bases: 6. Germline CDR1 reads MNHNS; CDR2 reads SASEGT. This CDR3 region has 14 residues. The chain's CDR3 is CASKGQGFTNEQFF. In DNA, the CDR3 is TGTGCCAGCAAGGGACAGGGGTTTACCAATGAGCAGTTCTTC.

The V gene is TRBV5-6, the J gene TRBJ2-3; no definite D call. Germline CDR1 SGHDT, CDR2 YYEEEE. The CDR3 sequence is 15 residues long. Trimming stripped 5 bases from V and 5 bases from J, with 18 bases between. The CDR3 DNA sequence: TGTGCCAGCAGGGAACTGATTGGGTTCGGAGATACGCAGTATTTT. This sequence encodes CASRELIGFGDTQYF.

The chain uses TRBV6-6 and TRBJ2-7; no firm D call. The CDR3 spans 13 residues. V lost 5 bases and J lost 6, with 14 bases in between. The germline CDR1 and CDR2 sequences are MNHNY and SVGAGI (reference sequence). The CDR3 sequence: CASSGPGAFEQYF. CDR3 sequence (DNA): TGTGCCAGCAGTGGACCTGGTGCGTTCGAGCAGTACTTC.

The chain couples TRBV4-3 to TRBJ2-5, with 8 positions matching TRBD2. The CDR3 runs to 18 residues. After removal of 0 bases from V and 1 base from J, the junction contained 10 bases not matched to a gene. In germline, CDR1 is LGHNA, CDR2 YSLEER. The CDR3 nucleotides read TGCGCCAGCAGCCAAGATCTGAGCGGGAGTAGGGGCCAAGAGACCCAGTACTTC. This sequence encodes CASSQDLSGSRGQETQYF.

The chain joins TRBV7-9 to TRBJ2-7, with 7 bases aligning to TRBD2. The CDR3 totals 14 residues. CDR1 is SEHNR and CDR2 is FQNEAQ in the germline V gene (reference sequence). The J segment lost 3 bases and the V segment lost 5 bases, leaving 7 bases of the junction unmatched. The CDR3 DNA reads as TGTGCCAGCAGCCAAGCTAGCGGCAACTACGAGCAGTACTTC. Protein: CASSQASGNYEQYF.

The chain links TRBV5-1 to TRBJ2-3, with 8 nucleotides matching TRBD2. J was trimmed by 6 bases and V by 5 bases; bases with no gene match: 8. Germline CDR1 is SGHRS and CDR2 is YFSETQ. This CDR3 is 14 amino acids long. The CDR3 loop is CASRNSGISDTQYF. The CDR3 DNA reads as TGCGCCAGCAGAAATAGCGGGATAAGTGATACGCAGTATTTT.

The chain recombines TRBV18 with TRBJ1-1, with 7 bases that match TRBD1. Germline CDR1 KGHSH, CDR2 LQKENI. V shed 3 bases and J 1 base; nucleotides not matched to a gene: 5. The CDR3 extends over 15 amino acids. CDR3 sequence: CASSPTGQPNTEAFF. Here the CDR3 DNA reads TGTGCCAGCTCACCGACGGGACAGCCGAACACTGAAGCTTTCTTT.

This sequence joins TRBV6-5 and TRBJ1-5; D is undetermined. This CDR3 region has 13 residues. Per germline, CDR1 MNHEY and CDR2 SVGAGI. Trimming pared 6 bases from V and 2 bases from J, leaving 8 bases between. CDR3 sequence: CASSPDGNQPQHF. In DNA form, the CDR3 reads TGTGCCAGCAGCCCGGACGGCAATCAGCCCCAGCATTTT.

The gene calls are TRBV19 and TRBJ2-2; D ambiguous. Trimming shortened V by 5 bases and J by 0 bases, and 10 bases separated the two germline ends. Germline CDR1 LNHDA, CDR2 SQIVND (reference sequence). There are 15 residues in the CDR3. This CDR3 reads CASSDWGSNTGELFF. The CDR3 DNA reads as TGTGCCAGTAGTGATTGGGGATCGAACACCGGGGAGCTGTTTTTT.

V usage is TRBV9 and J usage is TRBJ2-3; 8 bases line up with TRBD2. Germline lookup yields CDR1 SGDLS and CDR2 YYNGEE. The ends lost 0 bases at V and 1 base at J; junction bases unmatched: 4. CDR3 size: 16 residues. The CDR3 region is CASSVGVSGGTDTQYF. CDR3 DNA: TGTGCCAGCAGCGTAGGGGTTAGCGGGGGCACAGATACGCAGTATTTT.

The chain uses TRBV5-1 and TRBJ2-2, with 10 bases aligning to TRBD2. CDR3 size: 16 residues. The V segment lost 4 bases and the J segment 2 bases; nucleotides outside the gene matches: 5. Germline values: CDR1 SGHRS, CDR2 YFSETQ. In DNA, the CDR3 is TGCGCCAGCAGCAAAGGACTAGCGGTTAACACCGGGGAGCTGTTTTTT. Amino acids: CASSKGLAVNTGELFF.

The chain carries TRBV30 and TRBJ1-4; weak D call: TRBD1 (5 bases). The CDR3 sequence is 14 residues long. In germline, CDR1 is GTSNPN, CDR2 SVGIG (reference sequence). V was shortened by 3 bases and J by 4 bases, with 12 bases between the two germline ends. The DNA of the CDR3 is TGTGCCTGGAGCACCGGGACGGTTAATGAAAAACTGTTTTTT. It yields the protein CAWSTGTVNEKLFF.

The CDR3: CASRDRGMLTTKYYGYTF. The CDR3, as DNA: TGTGCCAGCCGGGACAGGGGCATGTTAACCACAAAATACTATGGCTACACCTTC. This chain connects TRBV28 to TRBJ1-2; TRBD1 agrees at 10 bases. The CDR3 consists of 18 residues. Unmatched junction bases numbered 18, after V lost 8 bases and J lost 3 bases. Germline CDR1 MDHEN, CDR2 SYDVKM.

In DNA form, the CDR3 reads TGTGCCAGCAGCTTATGGCTCGAGCAGTACTTC. This translates into CASSLWLEQYF. The rearrangement links TRBV7-2 to TRBJ2-7; D remains ambiguous. The CDR3 is 11 residues long. The V and J ends lost 2 bases and 6 bases respectively, with 5 bases between them. Germline V CDR1 and CDR2: SGHTA, FQGNSA.

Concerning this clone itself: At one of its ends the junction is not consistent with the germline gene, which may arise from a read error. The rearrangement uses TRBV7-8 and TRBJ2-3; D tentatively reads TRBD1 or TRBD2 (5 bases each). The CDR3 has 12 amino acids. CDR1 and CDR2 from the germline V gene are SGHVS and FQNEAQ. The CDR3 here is CASSPHRDPPKF. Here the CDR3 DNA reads TGTGCCAGCAGCCCCCACCGGGACCCACCGAAATTT.

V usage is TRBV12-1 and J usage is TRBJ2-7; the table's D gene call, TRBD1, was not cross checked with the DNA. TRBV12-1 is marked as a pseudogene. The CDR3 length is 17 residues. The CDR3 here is CASSFGNRDRGNYEQYF. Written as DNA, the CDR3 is TGTGCCAGCAGCTTTGGGAACCGGGACAGGGGTAACTACGAGCAGTACTTC.

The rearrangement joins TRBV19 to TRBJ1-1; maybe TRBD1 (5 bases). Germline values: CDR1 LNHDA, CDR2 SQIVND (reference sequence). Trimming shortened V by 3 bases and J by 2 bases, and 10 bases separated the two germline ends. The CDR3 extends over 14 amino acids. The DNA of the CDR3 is TGTGCCAGTAGTATGTGGCAGGGAAACACTGAAGCTTTCTTT. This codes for CASSMWQGNTEAFF.

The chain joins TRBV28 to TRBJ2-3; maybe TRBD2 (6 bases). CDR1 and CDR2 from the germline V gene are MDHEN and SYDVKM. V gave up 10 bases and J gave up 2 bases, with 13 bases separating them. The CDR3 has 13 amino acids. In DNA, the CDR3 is TGTGCCACCGGGCGCGGGGACACAGATACGCAGTATTTT. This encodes CATGRGDTDTQYF.

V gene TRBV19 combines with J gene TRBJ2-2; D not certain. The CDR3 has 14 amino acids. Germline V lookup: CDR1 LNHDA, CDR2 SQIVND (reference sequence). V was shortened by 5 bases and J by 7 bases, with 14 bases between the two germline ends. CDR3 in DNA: TGTGCCAGTAGTCCGCGGACCCTTGGCGGGGAGCTGTTTTTT. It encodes CASSPRTLGGELFF. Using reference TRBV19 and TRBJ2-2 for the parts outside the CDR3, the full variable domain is DGGITQSPKYLFRKEGQNVTLSCEQNLNHDAMYWYRQDPGQGLRLIYYSQIVNDFQKGDIAEGYSVSREKKESFPLTVTSAQKNPTAFYLCASSPRTLGGELFFGEGSRLTVL.

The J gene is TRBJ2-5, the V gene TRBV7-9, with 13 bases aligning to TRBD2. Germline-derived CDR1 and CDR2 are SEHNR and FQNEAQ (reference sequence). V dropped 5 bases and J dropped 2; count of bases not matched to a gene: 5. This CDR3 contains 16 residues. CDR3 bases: TGTGCCAGCAGCCTCGGGACTAGCGGGGTTCAAGAGACCCAGTACTTC. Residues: CASSLGTSGVQETQYF.

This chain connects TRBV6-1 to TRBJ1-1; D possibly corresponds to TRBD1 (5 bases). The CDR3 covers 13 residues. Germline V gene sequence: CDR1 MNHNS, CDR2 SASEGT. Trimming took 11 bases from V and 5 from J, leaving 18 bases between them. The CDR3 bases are TGTGCCGTCCGGGACGCCACACTTACTGAAGCTTTCTTT. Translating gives CAVRDATLTEAFF.

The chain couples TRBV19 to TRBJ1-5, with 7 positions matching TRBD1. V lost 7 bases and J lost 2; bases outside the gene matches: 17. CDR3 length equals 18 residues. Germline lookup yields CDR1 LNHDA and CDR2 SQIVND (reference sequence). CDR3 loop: CASTPVRQGGVGNQPQHF. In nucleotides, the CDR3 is TGTGCCAGTACCCCGGTTCGACAGGGAGGGGTAGGCAATCAGCCCCAGCATTTT.

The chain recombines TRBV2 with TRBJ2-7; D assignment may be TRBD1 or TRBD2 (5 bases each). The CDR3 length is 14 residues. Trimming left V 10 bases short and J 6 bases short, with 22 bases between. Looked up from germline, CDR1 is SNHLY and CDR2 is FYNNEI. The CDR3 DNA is TGTGCCACCCTAGTGAGGGCCAAGGGGTTCGAGCAGTACTTC. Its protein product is CATLVRAKGFEQYF.

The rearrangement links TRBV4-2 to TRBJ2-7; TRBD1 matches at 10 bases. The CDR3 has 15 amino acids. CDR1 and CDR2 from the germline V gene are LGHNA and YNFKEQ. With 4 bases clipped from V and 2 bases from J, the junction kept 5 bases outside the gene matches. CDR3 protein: CASSRTGTGAYEQYF. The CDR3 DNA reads TGTGCCAGCAGCCGAACCGGGACAGGGGCCTACGAGCAGTACTTC.

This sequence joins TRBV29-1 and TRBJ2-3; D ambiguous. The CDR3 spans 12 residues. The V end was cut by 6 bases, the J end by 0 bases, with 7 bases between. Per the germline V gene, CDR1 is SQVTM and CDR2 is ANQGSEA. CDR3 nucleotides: TGCAGCGTAAGAACTAGCACAGATACGCAGTATTTT. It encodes CSVRTSTDTQYF.

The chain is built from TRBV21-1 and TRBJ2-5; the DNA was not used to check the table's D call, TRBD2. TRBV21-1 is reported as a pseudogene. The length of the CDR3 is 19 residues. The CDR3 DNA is TGTGCCAGCAGCAAAGAGTGCGTGGCGGGAACAGCTACCCAAGAGACCCAGTACTTC. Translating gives CASSKECVAGTATQETQYF.

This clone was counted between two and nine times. The CDR3 region has the DNA TGTGCCAGCAGCCGTGGGGGGATAAATACTGGAAACACCATATATTTT. Translated: CASSRGGINTGNTIYF. The V call is TRBV9, the J call TRBJ1-3, with D possibly being TRBD1 (5 bases). Germline CDR1 reads SGDLS; CDR2 reads YYNGEE. There are 16 residues in the CDR3. Trimming removed 4 bases at V and 2 bases at J, with 16 bases between.

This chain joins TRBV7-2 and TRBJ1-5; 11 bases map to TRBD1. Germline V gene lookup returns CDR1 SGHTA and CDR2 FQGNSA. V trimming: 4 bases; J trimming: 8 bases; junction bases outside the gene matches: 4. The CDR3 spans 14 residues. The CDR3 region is CASSWGTGGEPQHF. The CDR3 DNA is TGTGCCAGCAGCTGGGGGACAGGGGGTGAGCCCCAGCATTTT.